This T cell receptor beta chain is from a study of Ad26.COV2.S vaccination and SARS-CoV-2 variants. Turning to the study itself: Ad26.COV2.S was injected intramuscularly once or twice, 56 days apart. Whole-study findings and limits: The placebo group had lower spike-specific TCR breadth than the vaccine recipients did. TCR breadth and depth estimates may have understated total T cell responses.

TCRdb's copy holds only in-frame clones and misses some; the assay was immunoSEQ multiplex PCR. This sample yields under 550,000 clones, of which 75% to 95% are seen a single time; over 9% belongs to the top ten. Of note for this clone: No antigen is known for it. This specimen includes other DNA sequences encoding the same CDR3.

Treatment here: approximately 18 received Ad26.COV2.S at low or high dose, single or two shots; about 5 received placebo; per-sample allocation not given. Repertoires come from day 63 after the first vaccine or placebo injection. Boston hosted the donor, who was an adult aged 18-55 years. Between the trimmed V and J ends, which lost 0 bases and 4 bases, there was a span of 16 bases. Germline V gene sequence: CDR1 SGDLS, CDR2 YYNGEE. CDR3 length equals 16 residues. V and J are TRBV9 and TRBJ1-2, with D possibly TRBD1 on 6 matching bases. Here the sequenced sample was peripheral blood, taken in a trial of Ad26.COV2.S vaccine versus placebo. The TCR sequence derives from a person between 18 and 59 years old who received the Ad26.COV2.S COVID-19 vaccine or a placebo. The CDR3: CASSVALQGEVYGYTF. CDR3 nucleotides: TGTGCCAGCAGCGTAGCCCTACAGGGAGAGGTCTATGGCTACACCTTC.